This T cell receptor beta chain was obtained from a study of cytomegalovirus exposure and HLA in healthy donors. From germline, CDR1 is MDHEN and CDR2 SYDVKM. The junction had 6 bases not matched to a gene; V was cut back by 6 bases and J by 8 bases. The CDR3 spans 13 residues. The PCR used 60 Vbeta and 13 Jbeta primers. Data came from immunoSEQ multiplex PCR; TCRdb stores just in-frame clones and leaves some out. The sample totals 100,000 to 150,000 clones. The rearrangement uses TRBV28 and TRBJ1-4; 7 nucleotides match TRBD1. Material: PBMCs. The receptor was derived from a woman aged 40 to 55 in good health and CMV-seronegative. In DNA form, the CDR3 reads TGTGCCAGCAGAGACAGGGTGGGGGAAAAACTGTTTTTT. This codes for CASRDRVGEKLFF.